The present entry profiles one T cell receptor (beta chain) with its context. This specimen comes from a study of preoperative IRX-2 immunotherapy in early breast cancer. Treatment specified: preoperative locoregional IRX-2 cytokine immunotherapy. Samples came from a phase Ib trial of preoperative locoregional IRX-2 cytokine immunotherapy. Produced via immunoSEQ multiplex PCR; TCRdb's table is partial and in-frame only. The sample holds around 24,000 clones; around 79% are singletons and the top ten take 6% to 8%. The CDR3 runs to 15 residues. Germline V gene lookup returns CDR1 SGHNT and CDR2 YENEEA. V was cut by 7 bases and J by 5 bases, with 20 bases left in between.

The sequencing used lymph node tissue, collected after IRX-2 immunotherapy. The TCR originated in a human donor with breast cancer. The chain recombines TRBV11-3 with TRBJ1-1, with D unresolved. In DNA, the CDR3 is TGTGCCAGCACGATGAATCTTAGAGGTGGTACTGAAGCTTTCTTT. Its translation is CASTMNLRGGTEAFF.